This T cell receptor beta chain was identified in a study of T cell repertoires in cytomegalovirus infection. Via MiXCR, TCRdb re-called the reads, giving one row per CDR3 protein. The sample records some 700,000 distinct CDR3 sequences, less than 40% being singletons. With 1 base clipped from V and 2 bases from J, the junction kept 0 bases outside the gene matches. Germline lookup yields CDR1 SGHTA and CDR2 FQGNSA. This CDR3 contains 15 residues. This clonotype was seen at least ten times. The receptor comes from a human donor in good health (CMV status not recorded). Some clones in this sample may be carry-over from other donors' samples. The chain combines TRBV7-2 with TRBJ1-1, with 11 bases aligning to TRBD1. The specimen was PBMCs. The CDR3 region is CASSLGTGGNTEAFF. The DNA for the CDR3 is TGTGCCAGCAGCTTAGGGACAGGGGGCAACACTGAAGCTTTCTTT.